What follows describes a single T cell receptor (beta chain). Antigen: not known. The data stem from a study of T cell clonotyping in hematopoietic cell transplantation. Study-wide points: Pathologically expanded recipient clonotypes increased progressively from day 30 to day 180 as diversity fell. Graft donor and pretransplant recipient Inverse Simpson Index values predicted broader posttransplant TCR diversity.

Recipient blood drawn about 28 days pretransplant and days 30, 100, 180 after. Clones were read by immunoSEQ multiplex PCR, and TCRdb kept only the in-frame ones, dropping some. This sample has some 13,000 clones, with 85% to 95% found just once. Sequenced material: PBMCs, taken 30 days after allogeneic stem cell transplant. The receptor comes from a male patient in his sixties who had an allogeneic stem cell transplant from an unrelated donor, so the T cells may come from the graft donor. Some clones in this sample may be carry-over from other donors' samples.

The CDR3 here is CASSQGPAGNTIYF. DNA of the CDR3: TGCGCCAGCAGCCAGGGGCCTGCTGGAAACACCATATATTTT. V gene TRBV5-1 combines with J gene TRBJ1-3, with a tentative D call TRBD1 (6 bases). With 4 bases removed from V and 2 bases from J, the gap between germline ends came to 10 bases. The CDR3 contains 14 residues. Germline CDR1 SGHRS, CDR2 YFSETQ.